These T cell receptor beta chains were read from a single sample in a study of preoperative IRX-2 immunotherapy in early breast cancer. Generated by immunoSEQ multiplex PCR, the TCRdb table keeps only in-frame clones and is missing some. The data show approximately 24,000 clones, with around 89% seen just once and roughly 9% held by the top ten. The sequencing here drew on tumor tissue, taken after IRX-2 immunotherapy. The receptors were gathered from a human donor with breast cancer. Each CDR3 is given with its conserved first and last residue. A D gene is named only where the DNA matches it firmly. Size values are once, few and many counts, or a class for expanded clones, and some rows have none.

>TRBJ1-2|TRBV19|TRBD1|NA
CASSRLGQGYYGYTF
TGTGCCAGTAGTCGCTTGGGACAGGGATACTATGGCTACACCTTC
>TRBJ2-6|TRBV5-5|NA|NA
CASSQGGQGANVLTF
TGTGCCAGCAGCCAAGGGGGGCAAGGGGCCAACGTCCTGACTTTC
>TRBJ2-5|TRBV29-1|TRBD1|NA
CSGGTGQETQYF
TGCAGCGGCGGGACAGGACAAGAGACCCAGTACTTC
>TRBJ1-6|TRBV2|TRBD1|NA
CASSVDRGTYNSPLHF
TGTGCCAGCAGTGTCGACAGGGGCACCTATAATTCACCCCTCCACTTT
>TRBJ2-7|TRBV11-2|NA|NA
CASSLFGGTPYEQYF
TGTGCCAGCAGCTTATTTGGCGGGACCCCCTACGAGCAGTACTTC
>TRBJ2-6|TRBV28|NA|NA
CASSTSGANVLTF
TGTGCCAGCAGCACCTCCGGGGCCAACGTCCTGACTTTC
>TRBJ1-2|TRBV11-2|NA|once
CASSSRAHGGYTF
TGTGCCAGCAGCTCACGGGCTCATGGTGGCTACACCTTC
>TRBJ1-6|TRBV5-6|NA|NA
CASSLAGGSRSPLHF
TGTGCCAGCAGCTTGGCGGGTGGTAGTAGGTCACCCCTCCACTTT
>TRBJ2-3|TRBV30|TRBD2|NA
CAWNGRDTQYF
TGTGCCTGGAACGGGAGGGATACGCAGTATTTT
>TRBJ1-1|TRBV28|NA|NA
CASSLWGGIQLNTEAFF
TGTGCCAGCAGTTTATGGGGGGGCATCCAGTTGAACACTGAAGCTTTCTTT
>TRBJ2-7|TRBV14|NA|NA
CASSPTRPYEQYF
TGTGCCAGCAGCCCGACTAGACCCTACGAGCAGTACTTC
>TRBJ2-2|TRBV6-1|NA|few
CASTRSLTGELFF
TGTGCCAGCACCCGAAGCCTAACCGGGGAGCTGTTTTTT
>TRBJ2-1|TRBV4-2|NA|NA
CASSLRAVSSSYNEQFF
TGTGCCAGCAGCCTCAGAGCGGTCTCTTCCTCCTACAATGAGCAGTTCTTC
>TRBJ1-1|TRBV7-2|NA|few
CASSLEQREAFF
TGTGCCAGCAGCTTAGAACAACGTGAAGCTTTCTTT
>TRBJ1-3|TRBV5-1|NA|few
CASSLGNTGNTIYF
TGCGCCAGCAGCTTGGGAAACACGGGAAACACCATATATTTT
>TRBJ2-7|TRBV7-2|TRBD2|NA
CASSPTSGGRNEQYF
TGTGCCAGCAGCCCTACTAGCGGGGGGAGGAACGAGCAGTACTTC
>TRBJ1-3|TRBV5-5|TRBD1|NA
CASSSQFWTGGGPGNTIYF
TGTGCCAGCAGCTCTCAGTTTTGGACAGGGGGCGGACCAGGAAACACCATATATTTT
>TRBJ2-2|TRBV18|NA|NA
CASSPVSKANTGELFF
TGTGCCAGCTCACCCGTATCTAAGGCGAACACCGGGGAGCTGTTTTTT
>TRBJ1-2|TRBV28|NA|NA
CASSSTQGRHGYTF
TGTGCCAGCAGTTCTACTCAGGGTCGCCATGGCTACACCTTC
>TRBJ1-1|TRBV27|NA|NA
CASSPPGVGDTEAFF
TGTGCCAGCAGTCCTCCGGGAGTCGGGGACACTGAAGCTTTCTTT
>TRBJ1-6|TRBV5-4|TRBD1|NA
CASSLDQGGNSPLHF
TGTGCCAGCAGCTTGGACCAGGGGGGGAATTCACCCCTCCACTTT
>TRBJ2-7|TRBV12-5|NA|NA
CASAGRSYEQYF
TGTGCTAGTGCGGGTCGCTCCTACGAGCAGTACTTC
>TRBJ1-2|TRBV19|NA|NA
CASKIEAGGYTF
TGTGCCAGTAAAATTGAGGCAGGAGGCTACACCTTC
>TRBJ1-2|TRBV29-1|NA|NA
CSDQRNGRGTF
TGCAGCGATCAGAGGAACGGAAGGGGCACCTTC
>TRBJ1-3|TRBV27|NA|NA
CASRLGTSGNTIYF
TGTGCCAGCAGGCTGGGAACCTCTGGAAACACCATATATTTT
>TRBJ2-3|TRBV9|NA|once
CASSLGLRTDTQYF
TGTGCCAGCAGCCTCGGCCTACGCACAGATACGCAGTATTTT
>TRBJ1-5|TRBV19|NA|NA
CASSIGGRRQSNQPQHF
TGTGCCAGTAGTATAGGGGGCCGACGACAGTCCAATCAGCCCCAGCATTTT
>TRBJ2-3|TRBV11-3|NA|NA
CASSLGGNSADTQYF
TGTGCCAGCAGCTTAGGTGGAAATTCAGCAGATACGCAGTATTTT
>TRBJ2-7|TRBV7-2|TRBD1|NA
CASSRRQGSYEQYF
TGTGCCAGCAGCCGTCGACAGGGGTCCTACGAGCAGTACTTC
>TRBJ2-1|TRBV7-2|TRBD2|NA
CASSLFAGEGEQFF
TGTGCCAGCAGCCTATTCGCGGGGGAAGGAGAGCAGTTCTTC
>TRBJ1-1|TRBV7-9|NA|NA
CASSLLTSTEAFF
TGTGCCAGCAGCTTACTAACCAGCACTGAAGCTTTCTTT
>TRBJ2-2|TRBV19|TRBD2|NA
CASSIGLAGELKGTGELFF
TGTGCCAGTAGTATCGGACTAGCGGGGGAGCTTAAGGGCACCGGGGAGCTGTTTTTT
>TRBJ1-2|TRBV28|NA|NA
CASRPDSSNYGYTF
TGTGCCAGCAGGCCCGACAGTAGTAACTATGGCTACACCTTC
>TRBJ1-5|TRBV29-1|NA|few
CSVEIGNQPQHF
TGCAGCGTGGAAATAGGCAATCAGCCCCAGCATTTT
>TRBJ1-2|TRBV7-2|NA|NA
CASSPAGFQHGGYTF
TGTGCCAGCAGCCCTGCTGGCTTCCAACATGGGGGCTACACCTTC
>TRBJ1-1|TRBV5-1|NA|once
CASSLEGGDTEAFF
TGCGCCAGCAGCTTGGAAGGGGGGGACACTGAAGCTTTCTTT
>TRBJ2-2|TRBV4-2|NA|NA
CASSQDRLTGELFF
TGTGCCAGCAGCCAAGATAGGCTGACCGGGGAGCTGTTTTTT
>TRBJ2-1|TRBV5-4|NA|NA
CASSLERTYNEQFF
TGTGCCAGCAGCTTGGAAAGAACCTACAATGAGCAGTTCTTC
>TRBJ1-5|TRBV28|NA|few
CASSLAGNQPQHF
TGTGCCAGCAGTTTAGCCGGAAATCAGCCCCAGCATTTT
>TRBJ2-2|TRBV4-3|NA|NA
CASSQERGIGELFF
TGCGCCAGCAGCCAAGAAAGGGGAATCGGGGAGCTGTTTTTT
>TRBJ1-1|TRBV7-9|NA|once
CASSSLRGPRGTEAFF
TGTGCCAGCAGCTCCCTGAGAGGCCCTAGGGGGACTGAAGCTTTCTTT
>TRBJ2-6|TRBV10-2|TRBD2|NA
CASGGGSGANVLTF
TGCGCCAGCGGGGGGGGATCTGGGGCCAACGTCCTGACTTTC
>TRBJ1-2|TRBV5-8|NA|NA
CASTGTLHYGYTF
TGTGCCAGCACGGGTACATTACACTATGGCTACACCTTC